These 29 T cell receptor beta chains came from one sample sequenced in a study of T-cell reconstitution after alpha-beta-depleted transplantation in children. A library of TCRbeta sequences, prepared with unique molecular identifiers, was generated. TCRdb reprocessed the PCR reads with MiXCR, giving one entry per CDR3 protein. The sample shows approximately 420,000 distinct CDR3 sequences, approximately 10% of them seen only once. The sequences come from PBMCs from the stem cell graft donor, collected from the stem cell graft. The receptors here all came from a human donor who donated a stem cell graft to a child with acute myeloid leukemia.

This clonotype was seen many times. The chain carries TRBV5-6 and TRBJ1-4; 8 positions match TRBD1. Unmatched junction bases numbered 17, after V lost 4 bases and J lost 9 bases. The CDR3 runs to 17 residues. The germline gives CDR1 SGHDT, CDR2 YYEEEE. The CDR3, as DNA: TGTGCCAGCAGCGGAACCGGGACAGGTTTCTTCTCGCAAAAACTGTTTTTT. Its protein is CASSGTGTGFFSQKLFF.

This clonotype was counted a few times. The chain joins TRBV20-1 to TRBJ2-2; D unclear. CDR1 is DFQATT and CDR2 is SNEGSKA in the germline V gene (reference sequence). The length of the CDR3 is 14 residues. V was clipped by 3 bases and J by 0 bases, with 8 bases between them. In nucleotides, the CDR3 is TGCAGTGCTAGTTCCCAGACGAACACCGGGGAGCTGTTTTTT. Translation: CSASSQTNTGELFF.

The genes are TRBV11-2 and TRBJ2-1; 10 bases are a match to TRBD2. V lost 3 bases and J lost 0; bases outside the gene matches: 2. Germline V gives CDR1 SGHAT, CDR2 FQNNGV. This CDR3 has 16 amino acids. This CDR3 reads CASSFERGGSYNEQFF. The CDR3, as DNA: TGTGCCAGCAGCTTTGAGCGGGGGGGCTCCTACAATGAGCAGTTCTTC.

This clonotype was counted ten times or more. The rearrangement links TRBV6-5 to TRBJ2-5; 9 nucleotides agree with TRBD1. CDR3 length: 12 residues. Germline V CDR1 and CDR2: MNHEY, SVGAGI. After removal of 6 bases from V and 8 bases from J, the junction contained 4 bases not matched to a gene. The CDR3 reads CASSRQGGTQYF. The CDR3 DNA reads TGTGCCAGCAGCAGACAGGGGGGAACCCAGTACTTC.

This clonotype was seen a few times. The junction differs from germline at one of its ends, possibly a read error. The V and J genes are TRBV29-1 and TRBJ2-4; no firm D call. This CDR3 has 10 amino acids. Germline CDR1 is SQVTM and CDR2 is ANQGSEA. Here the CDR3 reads CRVGTNIQYF. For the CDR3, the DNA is TGCCGCGTTGGTACGAACATTCAGTACTTC.

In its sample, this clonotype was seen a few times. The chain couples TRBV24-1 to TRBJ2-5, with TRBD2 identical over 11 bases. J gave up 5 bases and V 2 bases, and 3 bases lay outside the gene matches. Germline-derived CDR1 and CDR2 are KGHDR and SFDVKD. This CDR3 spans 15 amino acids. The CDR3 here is CATSDSTSGGETQYF. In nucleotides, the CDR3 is TGTGCCACCAGTGATTCCACTAGCGGGGGCGAGACCCAGTACTTC.

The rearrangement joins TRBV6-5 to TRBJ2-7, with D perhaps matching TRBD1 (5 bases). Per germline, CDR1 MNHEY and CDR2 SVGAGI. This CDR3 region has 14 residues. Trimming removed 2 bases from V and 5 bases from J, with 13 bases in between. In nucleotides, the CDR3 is TGTGCCAGCAGTTACGGGCCAGGGCCCGACGAGCAGTACTTC. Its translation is CASSYGPGPDEQYF.

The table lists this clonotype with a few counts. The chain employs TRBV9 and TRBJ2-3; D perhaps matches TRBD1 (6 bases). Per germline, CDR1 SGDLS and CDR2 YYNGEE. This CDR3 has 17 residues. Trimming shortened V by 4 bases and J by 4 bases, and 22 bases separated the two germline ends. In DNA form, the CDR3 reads TGTGCCAGCAGCCCACGAACAGGGTTTGGTAGTCCAGATACGCAGTATTTT. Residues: CASSPRTGFGSPDTQYF.

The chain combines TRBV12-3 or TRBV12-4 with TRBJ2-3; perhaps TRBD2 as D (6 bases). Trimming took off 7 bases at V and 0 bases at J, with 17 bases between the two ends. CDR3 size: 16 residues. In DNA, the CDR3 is TGTGCCAGCATCCCCGTGGGGGGTACTAGCACAGATACGCAGTATTTT. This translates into CASIPVGGTSTDTQYF.

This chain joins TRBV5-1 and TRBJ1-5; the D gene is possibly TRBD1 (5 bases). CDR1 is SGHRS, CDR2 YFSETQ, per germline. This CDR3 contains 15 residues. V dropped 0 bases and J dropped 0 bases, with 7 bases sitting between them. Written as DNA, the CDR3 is TGCGCCAGCAGCTTGGATGGGGCTAGCAATCAGCCCCAGCATTTT. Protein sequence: CASSLDGASNQPQHF. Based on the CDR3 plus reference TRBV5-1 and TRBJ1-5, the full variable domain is KAGVTQTPRYLIKTRGQQVTLSCSPISGHRSVSWYQQTPGQGLQFLFEYFSETQRNKGNFPGRFSGRQFSNSRSEMNVSTLELGDSALYLCASSLDGASNQPQHFGDGTRLSIL.

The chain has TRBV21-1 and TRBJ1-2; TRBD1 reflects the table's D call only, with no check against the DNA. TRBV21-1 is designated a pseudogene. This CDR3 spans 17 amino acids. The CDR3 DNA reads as TGTGCCAGCAGCAAAAGGGGGACAGGTTGTCGATGCTATGGCTACACCTTC. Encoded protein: CASSKRGTGCRCYGYTF.

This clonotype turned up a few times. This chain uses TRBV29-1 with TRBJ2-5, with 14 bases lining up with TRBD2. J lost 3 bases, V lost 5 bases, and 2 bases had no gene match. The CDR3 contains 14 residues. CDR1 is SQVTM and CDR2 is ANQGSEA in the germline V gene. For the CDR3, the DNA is TGCAGCGTTAGGGGACTAGCGGGAGAAGAGACCCAGTACTTC. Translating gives CSVRGLAGEETQYF. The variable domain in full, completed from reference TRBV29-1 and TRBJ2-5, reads SAVISQKPSRDICQRGTSLTIQCQVDSQVTMMFWYRQQPGQSLTLIATANQGSEATYESGFVIDKFPISRPNLTFSTLTVSNMSPEDSSIYLCSVRGLAGEETQYFGPGTRLLVL.

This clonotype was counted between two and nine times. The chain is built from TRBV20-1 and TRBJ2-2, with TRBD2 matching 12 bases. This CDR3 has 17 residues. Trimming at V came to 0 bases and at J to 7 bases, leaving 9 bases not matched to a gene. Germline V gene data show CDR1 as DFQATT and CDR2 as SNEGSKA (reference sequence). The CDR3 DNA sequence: TGCAGTGCTAGAGACTTCGGGACTAGCGGGTTCGACGGGGAGCTGTTTTTT. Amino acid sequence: CSARDFGTSGFDGELFF.

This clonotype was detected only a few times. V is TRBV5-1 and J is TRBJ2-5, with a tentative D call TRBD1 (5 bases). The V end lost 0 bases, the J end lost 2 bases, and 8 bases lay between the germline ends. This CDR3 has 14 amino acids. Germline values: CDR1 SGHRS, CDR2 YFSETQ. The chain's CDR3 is CASSLEGVQETQYF. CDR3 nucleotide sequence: TGCGCCAGCAGCTTGGAAGGGGTACAAGAGACCCAGTACTTC.

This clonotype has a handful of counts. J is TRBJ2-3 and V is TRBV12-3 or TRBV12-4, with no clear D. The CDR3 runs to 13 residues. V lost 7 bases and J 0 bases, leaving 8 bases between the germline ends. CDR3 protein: CASKASSTDTQYF. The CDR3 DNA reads TGTGCCAGCAAAGCCTCTAGCACAGATACGCAGTATTTT.

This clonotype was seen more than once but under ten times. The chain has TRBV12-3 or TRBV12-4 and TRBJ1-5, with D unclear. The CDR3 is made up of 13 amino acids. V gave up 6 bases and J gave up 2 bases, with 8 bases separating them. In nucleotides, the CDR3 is TGTGCCAGCAGCCGGGCGCGCAATCAGCCCCAGCATTTT. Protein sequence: CASSRARNQPQHF.

The chain's CDR3 is CSVGQGRNQPQHF. The CDR3 DNA sequence: TGCAGCGTTGGTCAGGGGAGAAATCAGCCCCAGCATTTT. The chain carries TRBV29-1 and TRBJ1-5, with a weak D call TRBD1 (6 bases). CDR3 length equals 13 residues. Between the trimmed V and J ends, which lost 4 bases and 4 bases, there was a span of 11 bases. Germline loops: CDR1 SQVTM, CDR2 ANQGSEA.

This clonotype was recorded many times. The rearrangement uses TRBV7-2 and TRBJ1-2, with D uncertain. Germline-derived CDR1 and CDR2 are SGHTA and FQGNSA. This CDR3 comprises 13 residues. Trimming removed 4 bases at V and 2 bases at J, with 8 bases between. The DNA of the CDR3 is TGTGCCAGCAGCTCCAACCCAAACTATGGCTACACCTTC. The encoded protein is CASSSNPNYGYTF.

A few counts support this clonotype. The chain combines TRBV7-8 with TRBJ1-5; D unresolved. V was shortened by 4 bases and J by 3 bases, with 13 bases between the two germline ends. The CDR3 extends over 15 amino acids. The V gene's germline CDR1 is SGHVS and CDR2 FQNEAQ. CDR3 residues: CASSSKQPVNQPQHF. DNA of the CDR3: TGTGCCAGCAGCTCCAAACAGCCTGTCAATCAGCCCCAGCATTTT.

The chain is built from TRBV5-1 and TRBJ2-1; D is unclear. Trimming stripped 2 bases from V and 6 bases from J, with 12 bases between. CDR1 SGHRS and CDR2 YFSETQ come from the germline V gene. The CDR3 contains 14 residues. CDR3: CASSFRSQVNEQFF. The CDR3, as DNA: TGCGCCAGCAGCTTTCGATCCCAAGTCAATGAGCAGTTCTTC.

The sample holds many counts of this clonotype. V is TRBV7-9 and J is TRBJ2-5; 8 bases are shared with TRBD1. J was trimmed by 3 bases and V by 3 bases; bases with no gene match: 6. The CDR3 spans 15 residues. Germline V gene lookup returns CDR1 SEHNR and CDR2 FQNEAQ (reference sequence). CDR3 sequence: CASSFAQGAEETQYF. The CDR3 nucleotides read TGTGCCAGCAGCTTCGCCCAGGGGGCGGAAGAGACCCAGTACTTC.

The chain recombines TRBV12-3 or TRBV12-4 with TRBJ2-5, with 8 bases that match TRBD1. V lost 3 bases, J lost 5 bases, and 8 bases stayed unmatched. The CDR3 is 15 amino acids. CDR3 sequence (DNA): TGTGCCAGCAGTTTCGGTGCAGGGGGCAGGGAGACCCAGTACTTC. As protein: CASSFGAGGRETQYF.

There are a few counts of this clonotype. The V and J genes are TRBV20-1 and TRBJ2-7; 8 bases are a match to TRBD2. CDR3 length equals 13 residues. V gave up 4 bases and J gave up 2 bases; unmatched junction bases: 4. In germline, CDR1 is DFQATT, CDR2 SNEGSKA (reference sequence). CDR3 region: CSATAGLAYEQYF. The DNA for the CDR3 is TGCAGTGCTACAGCGGGACTAGCCTACGAGCAGTACTTC.

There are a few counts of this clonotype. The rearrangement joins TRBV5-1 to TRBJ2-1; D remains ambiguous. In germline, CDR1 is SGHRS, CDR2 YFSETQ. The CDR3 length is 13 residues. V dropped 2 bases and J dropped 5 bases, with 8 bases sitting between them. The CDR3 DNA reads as TGCGCCAGCAGCTTTCTCAGAAACAATGAGCAGTTCTTC. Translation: CASSFLRNNEQFF.

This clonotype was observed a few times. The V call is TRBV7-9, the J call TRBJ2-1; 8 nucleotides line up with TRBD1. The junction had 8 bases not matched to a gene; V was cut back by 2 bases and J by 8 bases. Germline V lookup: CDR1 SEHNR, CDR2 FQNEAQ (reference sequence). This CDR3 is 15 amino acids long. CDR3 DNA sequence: TGTGCCAGCAGCTTATCCCAGGGGGCAGGAGATGAGCAGTTCTTC. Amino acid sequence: CASSLSQGAGDEQFF.

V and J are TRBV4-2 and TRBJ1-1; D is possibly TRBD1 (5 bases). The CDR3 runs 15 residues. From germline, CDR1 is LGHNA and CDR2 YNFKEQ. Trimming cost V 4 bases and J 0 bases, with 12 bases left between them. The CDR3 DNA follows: TGTGCCAGCAGCCCGGGGCGGAGTATGAACACTGAAGCTTTCTTT. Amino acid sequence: CASSPGRSMNTEAFF.

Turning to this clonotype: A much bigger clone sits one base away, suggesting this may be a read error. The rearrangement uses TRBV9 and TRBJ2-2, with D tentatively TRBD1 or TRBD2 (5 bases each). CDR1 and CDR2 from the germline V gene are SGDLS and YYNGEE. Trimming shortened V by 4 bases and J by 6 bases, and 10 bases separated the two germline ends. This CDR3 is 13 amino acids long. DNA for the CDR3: TGTGCCAGCAGCATAAGGGGAGCCGGGGAGCTGTTTTTT. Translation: CASSIRGAGELFF.

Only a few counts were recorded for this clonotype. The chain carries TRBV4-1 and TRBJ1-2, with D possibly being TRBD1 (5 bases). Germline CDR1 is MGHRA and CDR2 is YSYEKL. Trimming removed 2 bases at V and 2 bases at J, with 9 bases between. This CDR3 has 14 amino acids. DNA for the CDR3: TGCGCCAGCAGCCAACCGACAGAGAACTATGGCTACACCTTC. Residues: CASSQPTENYGYTF.

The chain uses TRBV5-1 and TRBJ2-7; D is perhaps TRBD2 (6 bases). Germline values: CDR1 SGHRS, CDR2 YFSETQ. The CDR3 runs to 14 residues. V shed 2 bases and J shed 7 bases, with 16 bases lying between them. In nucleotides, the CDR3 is TGCGCCAGCAGCTTAGTAACGGGAGTGAATGAGCAGTACTTC. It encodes CASSLVTGVNEQYF. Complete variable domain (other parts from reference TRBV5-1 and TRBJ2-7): KAGVTQTPRYLIKTRGQQVTLSCSPISGHRSVSWYQQTPGQGLQFLFEYFSETQRNKGNFPGRFSGRQFSNSRSEMNVSTLELGDSALYLCASSLVTGVNEQYFGPGTRLTVT.